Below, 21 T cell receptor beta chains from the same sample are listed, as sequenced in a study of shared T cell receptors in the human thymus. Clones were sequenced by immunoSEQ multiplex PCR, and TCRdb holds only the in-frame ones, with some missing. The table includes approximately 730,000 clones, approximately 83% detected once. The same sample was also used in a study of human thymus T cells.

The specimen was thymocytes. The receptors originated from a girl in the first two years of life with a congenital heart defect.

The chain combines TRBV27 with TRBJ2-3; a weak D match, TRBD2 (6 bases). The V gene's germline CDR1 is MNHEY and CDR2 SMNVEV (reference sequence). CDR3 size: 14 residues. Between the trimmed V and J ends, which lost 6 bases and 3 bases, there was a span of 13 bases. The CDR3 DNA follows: TGTGCCAGCAGGCCCGCGGGGCAGACAGATACGCAGTATTTT. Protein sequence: CASRPAGQTDTQYF.

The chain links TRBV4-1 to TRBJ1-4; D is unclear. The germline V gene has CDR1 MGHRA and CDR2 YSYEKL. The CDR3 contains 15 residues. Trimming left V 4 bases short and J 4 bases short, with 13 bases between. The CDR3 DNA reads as TGCGCCAGCAGCCCACGGAGGTGGGGTAATGAAAAACTGTTTTTT. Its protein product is CASSPRRWGNEKLFF.

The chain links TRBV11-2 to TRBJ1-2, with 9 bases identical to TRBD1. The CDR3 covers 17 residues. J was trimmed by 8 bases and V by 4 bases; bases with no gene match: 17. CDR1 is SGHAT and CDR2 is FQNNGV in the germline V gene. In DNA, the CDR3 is TGTGCCAGCAGCTGGGCCTTCTACAGGGGGCGCCAGGGCGGCTACACCTTC. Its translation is CASSWAFYRGRQGGYTF.

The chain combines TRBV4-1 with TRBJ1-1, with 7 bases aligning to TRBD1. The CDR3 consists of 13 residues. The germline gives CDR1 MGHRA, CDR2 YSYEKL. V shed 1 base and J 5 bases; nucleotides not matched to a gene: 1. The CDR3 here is CASSQAQGTEAFF. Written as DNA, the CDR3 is TGCGCCAGCAGCCAAGCACAGGGGACTGAAGCTTTCTTT.

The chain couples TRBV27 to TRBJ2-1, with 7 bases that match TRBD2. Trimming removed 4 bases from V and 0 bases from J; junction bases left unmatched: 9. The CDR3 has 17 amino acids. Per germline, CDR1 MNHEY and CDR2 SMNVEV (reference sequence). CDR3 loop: CASSSTQRGDSYNEQFF. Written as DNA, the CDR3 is TGTGCCAGCAGTTCAACGCAGCGGGGCGACTCCTACAATGAGCAGTTCTTC.

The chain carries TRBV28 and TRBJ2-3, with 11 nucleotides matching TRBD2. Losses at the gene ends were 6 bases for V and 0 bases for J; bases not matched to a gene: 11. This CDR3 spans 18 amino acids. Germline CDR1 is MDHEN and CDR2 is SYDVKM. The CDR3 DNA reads TGTGCCAGCAGCCGACTAGCGGGGACAGTCTCTAGCACAGATACGCAGTATTTT. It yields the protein CASSRLAGTVSSTDTQYF.

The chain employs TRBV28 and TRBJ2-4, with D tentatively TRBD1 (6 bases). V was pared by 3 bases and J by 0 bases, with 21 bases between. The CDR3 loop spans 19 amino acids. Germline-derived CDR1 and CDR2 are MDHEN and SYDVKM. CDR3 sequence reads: CASSFRTETSTIAKNIQYF. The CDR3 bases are TGTGCCAGCAGTTTCAGGACAGAGACTTCAACCATAGCCAAAAACATTCAGTACTTC.

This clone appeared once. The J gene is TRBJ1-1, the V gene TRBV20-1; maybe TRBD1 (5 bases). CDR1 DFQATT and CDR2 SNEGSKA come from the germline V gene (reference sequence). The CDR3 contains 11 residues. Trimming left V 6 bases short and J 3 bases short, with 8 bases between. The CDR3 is CSAAQDTEAFF. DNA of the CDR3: TGCAGTGCCGCACAGGACACTGAAGCTTTCTTT.

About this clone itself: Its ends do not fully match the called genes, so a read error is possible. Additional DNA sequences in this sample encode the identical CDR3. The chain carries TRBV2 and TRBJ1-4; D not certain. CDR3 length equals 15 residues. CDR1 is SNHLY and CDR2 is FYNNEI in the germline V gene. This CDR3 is CASSGSDFRYEKLFF. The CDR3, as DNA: TGTGCCAGCAGTGGTTCCGACTTTAGGTATGAAAAATTGTTTTTT.

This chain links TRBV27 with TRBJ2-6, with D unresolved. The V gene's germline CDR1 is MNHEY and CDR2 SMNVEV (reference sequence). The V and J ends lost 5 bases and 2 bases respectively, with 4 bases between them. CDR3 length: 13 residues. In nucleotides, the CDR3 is TGTGCCAGCAGTCAGGCTGGGGCCAACGTCCTGACTTTC. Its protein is CASSQAGANVLTF. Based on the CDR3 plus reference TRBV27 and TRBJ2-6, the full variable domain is EAQVTQNPRYLITVTGKKLTVTCSQNMNHEYMSWYRQDPGLGLRQIYYSMNVEVTDKGDVPEGYKVSRKEKRNFPLILESPSPNQTSLYFCASSQAGANVLTFGAGSRLTVL.

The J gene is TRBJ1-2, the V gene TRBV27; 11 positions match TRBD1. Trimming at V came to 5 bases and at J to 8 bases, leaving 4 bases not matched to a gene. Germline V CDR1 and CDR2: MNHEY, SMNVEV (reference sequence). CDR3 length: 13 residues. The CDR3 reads CASSPDRGLGYTF. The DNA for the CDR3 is TGTGCCAGCAGTCCGGACAGGGGGCTGGGCTACACCTTC.

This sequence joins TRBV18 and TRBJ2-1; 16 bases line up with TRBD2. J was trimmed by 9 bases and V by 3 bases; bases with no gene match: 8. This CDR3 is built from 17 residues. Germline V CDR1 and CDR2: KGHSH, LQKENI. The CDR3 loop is CASSPGLAGGRYCEQFF. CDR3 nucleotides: TGTGCCAGCTCACCGGGACTAGCGGGGGGGCGGTATTGTGAGCAGTTCTTC.

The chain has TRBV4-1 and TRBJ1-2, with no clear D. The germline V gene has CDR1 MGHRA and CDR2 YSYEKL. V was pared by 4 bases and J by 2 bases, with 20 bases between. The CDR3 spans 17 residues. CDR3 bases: TGCGCCAGCAGCCCTCGTTGGACCGGGAATATGAACTATGGCTACACCTTC. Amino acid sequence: CASSPRWTGNMNYGYTF.

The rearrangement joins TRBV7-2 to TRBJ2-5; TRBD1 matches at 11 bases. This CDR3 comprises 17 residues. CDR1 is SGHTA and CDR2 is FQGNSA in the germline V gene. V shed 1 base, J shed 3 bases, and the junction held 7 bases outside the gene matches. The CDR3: CASSLVAWTGGKETQYF. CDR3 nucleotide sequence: TGTGCCAGCAGCTTAGTGGCGTGGACAGGGGGCAAAGAGACCCAGTACTTC.

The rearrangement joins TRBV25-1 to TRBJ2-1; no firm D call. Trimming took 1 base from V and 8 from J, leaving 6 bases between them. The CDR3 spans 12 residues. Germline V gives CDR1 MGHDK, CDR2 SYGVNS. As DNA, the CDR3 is TGTGCCAGCAGTGAATCAGGTGATGAGCAGTTCTTC. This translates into CASSESGDEQFF.

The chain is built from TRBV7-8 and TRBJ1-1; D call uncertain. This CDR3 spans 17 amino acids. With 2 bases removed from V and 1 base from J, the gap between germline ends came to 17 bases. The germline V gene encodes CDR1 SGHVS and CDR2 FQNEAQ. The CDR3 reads CASSLTFGEGSNTEAFF. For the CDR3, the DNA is TGTGCCAGCAGCTTAACTTTTGGGGAGGGCTCGAACACTGAAGCTTTCTTT.

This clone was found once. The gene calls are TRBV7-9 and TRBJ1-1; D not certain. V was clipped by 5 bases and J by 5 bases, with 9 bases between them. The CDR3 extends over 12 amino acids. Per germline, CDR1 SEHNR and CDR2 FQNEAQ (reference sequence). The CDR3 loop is CASSPSWTEAFF. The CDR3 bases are TGTGCCAGCAGCCCAAGCTGGACTGAAGCTTTCTTT.

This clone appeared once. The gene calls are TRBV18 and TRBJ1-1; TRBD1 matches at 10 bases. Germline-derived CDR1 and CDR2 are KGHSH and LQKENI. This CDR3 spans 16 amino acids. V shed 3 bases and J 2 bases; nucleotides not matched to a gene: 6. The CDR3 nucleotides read TGTGCCAGCTCACCGGACAGGGGGAATCGAAACACTGAAGCTTTCTTT. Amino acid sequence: CASSPDRGNRNTEAFF.

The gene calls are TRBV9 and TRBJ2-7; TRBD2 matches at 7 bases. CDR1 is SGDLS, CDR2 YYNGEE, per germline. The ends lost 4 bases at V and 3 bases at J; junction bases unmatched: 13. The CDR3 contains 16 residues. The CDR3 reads CASSPPFRGGVYEQYF. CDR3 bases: TGTGCCAGCAGCCCCCCCTTTCGTGGGGGGGTCTACGAGCAGTACTTC.

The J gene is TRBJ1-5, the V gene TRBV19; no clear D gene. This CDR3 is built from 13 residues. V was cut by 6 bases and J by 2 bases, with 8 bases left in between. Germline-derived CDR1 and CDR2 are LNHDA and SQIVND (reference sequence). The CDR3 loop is CASSLRGNQPQHF. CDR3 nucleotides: TGTGCCAGTAGCCTAAGAGGCAATCAGCCCCAGCATTTT.

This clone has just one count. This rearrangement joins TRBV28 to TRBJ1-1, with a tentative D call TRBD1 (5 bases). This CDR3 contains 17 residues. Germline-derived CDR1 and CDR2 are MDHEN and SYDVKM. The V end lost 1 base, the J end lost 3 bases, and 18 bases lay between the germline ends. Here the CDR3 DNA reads TGTGCCAGCAGTTTATTCCGGGGGGTAAAGGGACACACTGAAGCTTTCTTT. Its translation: CASSLFRGVKGHTEAFF.